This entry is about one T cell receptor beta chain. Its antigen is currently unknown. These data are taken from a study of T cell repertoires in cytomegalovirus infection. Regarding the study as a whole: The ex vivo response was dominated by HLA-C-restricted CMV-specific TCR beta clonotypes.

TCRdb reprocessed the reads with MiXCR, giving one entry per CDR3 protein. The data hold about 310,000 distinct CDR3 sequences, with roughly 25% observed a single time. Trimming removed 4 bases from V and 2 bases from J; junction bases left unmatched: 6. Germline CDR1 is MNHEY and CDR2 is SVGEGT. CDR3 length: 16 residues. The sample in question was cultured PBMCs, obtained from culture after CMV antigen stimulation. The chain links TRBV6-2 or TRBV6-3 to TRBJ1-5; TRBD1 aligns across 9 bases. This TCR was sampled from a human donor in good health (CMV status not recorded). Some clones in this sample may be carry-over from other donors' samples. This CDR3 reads CASSSDRGIGNQPQHF. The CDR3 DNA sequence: TGTGCCAGCAGTTCCGACAGGGGGATAGGCAATCAGCCCCAGCATTTT.